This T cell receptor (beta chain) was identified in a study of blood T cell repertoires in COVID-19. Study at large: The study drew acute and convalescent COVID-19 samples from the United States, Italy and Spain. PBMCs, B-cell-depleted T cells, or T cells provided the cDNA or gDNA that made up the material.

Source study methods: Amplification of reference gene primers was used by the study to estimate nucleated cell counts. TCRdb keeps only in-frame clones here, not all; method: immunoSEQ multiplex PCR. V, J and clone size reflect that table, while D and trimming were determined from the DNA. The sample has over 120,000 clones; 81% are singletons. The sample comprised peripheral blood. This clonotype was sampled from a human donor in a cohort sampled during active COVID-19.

CDR3 amino acids: CASRDRDQETQYF. DNA of the CDR3: TGTGCCAGCAGAGACAGGGATCAAGAGACCCAGTACTTC. The chain carries TRBV7-7 and TRBJ2-5; 7 bases fit TRBD1. V was clipped by 6 bases and J by 2 bases; unmatched bases: 3. In germline, CDR1 is SSHAT, CDR2 FNYEAQ (reference sequence). This CDR3 is 13 amino acids long. The full variable domain, completed using reference TRBV7-7 and TRBJ2-5, is GAGVSQSPRYKVTKRGQDVTLRCDPISSHATLYWYQQALGQGPEFLTYFNYEAQPDKSGLPSDRFSAERPEGSISTLTIQRTEQRDSAMYRCASRDRDQETQYFGPGTRLLVL.